This T cell receptor (beta chain) originates from a study of shared clonotypes between healthy human individuals. Points from the study as a whole: Clonotypes shared by all four donors outscored non-shared clonotypes in generation probability.

A remark on this clone: Antigen: not known.

Sequencing was performed with immunoSEQ multiplex PCR; in TCRdb, only in-frame clones are kept and a portion is missing. The sample holds over 2 million clones, just under 95% seen once. The CDR3 extends over 14 amino acids. Trimming at V came to 4 bases and at J to 13 bases, leaving 6 bases not matched to a gene. Germline lookup yields CDR1 SGHTA and CDR2 FQGNSA. The receptor was isolated from a man in his late teens or twenties in good health. Some clones in this sample may be carry-over from other donors' samples. The chain joins TRBV7-2 to TRBJ2-1, with 14 nucleotides matching TRBD2. Sequencing was done on a sample of naive CD4+ T cells from PBMCs. The subset: CD45RA+ positively selected. CDR3 in amino acids: CASSSGTSGGTQFF. The CDR3 coding sequence is TGTGCCAGCAGCTCCGGGACTAGCGGGGGTACACAGTTCTTC.